These T cell receptor beta chains were read from a single sample in a study of identical twins. MiXCR, run by TCRdb on the 5' RACE reads, gives a single entry per CDR3 protein. Here the sample spans some 1,600,000 distinct CDR3 sequences, roughly 35% being singletons. Sequencing was performed on cord blood. The receptor set was obtained from a newborn girl in good health. The CDR3 runs from the conserved cysteine through the conserved F or W. D genes are given only for firm matches. Clone size is shown for a subset of rows, as once, few, many or a class of expanded clone.

J,D,size,length,V,DNA,CDR3
TRBJ2-7,.,few,15,TRBV7-2,TGTGCCAGCAGATACACTAGTAGCTCCTACAATGAGCAGTACTTC,CASRYTSSSYNEQYF
TRBJ2-7,.,.,16,TRBV14,TGTGCCAGAGAAAGGATGTTTGAGGACAGCTCCTACGAGCAGTACTTC,CARERMFEDSSYEQYF
TRBJ1-1,.,.,11,TRBV3-1,TGTGCCAGCGGGGGGGTCACTGAAGCTTTCTTT,CASGGVTEAFF
TRBJ2-7,TRBD2,.,15,TRBV18,TGTGCCAGCTGCAGGACTAGCGGGTGGTACAATGAGCAGTACTTC,CASCRTSGWYNEQYF
TRBJ1-2,.,few,13,TRBV7-9,TGTGCCAGCAGCTTAGGGCAGTACCAGGGCTACACCTTC,CASSLGQYQGYTF
TRBJ1-4,.,.,12,TRBV20-1,TGCAGTGCCAACAGGATTAATGAAAAACTGTTTTTT,CSANRINEKLFF
TRBJ2-3,.,few,14,TRBV7-2,TGTGCCAGCAGCTCATCTGTCTGGTCAGATACGCAGTATTTT,CASSSSVWSDTQYF
TRBJ1-5,.,.,15,TRBV5-1,TGCGCCAGCAGCTGGGAAGGACAGTCCAATCAGCCCCAGCATTTT,CASSWEGQSNQPQHF
TRBJ2-7,.,.,16,TRBV7-9,TGTGCCAGCAGCTTCTACGGCAGGGCCGACTACAATGAGCAGTACTTC,CASSFYGRADYNEQYF
TRBJ2-7,TRBD2,.,17,TRBV5-6,TGTGCCAGCAGCCGGGCTAGCGGGGTTCCGAATCCCTACGAGCAGTACTTC,CASSRASGVPNPYEQYF
TRBJ1-2,.,.,13,TRBV10-3,TGTGCCATCAGTGAGTCGGTGATATATGGCTACACCTTC,CAISESVIYGYTF
TRBJ1-2,TRBD1,.,12,TRBV30,TGTGCCTGGAGTGAACGACAGGGTGGCTACACCTTC,CAWSERQGGYTF
TRBJ2-3,.,.,16,TRBV7-8,TGTGCCAGCAGCTTAGCGTTTAACAGGGTCACAGATACGCAGTATTTT,CASSLAFNRVTDTQYF
TRBJ2-7,.,.,15,TRBV18,TGTGCCAGCTCACCAAGCAGGGAGGCGTACAATGAGCAGTACTTC,CASSPSREAYNEQYF
TRBJ1-3,.,.,15,TRBV5-1,TGCGCCAGCAGCTCCTTCGGGGATAGTGGAAACACCATATATTTT,CASSSFGDSGNTIYF
TRBJ2-2,TRBD1,.,14,TRBV2,TGTGCCAGCAGGGCACGACAGGGTACCGGGGAGCTGTTTTTT,CASRARQGTGELFF
TRBJ1-2,.,many,11,TRBV5-1,TGCGCCAGCAGCTTACCAGATGGCTACACCTTC,CASSLPDGYTF
TRBJ2-7,TRBD1,few,16,TRBV4-2,TGTGCCAGCAGCCAACCCCGGGACAGGGACTCCTACGAGCAGTACTTC,CASSQPRDRDSYEQYF
TRBJ2-7,.,.,16,TRBV9,TGTGCCAGCAGCGCTAAGATCGGGGTGAGCTCCTACGAGCAGTACTTC,CASSAKIGVSSYEQYF
TRBJ1-2,TRBD1,.,15,TRBV7-2,TGTGCCAGCAGCTTCACCCGACAGGGGCGAGATGGCTACACCTTC,CASSFTRQGRDGYTF
TRBJ2-1,.,.,14,TRBV29-1,TGCAGCGTTGACCGGACAGCCACCTACAATGACCAGTTCTTC,CSVDRTATYNDQFF
TRBJ1-2,.,.,15,TRBV2,TGTGCCGCCCAGCACCCCCTCGCGGTAAACTATGGCTACACCTTC,CAAQHPLAVNYGYTF
TRBJ2-3,TRBD2,.,16,TRBV12-3/TRBV12-4,TGTGCCAGCAGCCGAGGACTAGCGGGAGGGGAGAATACGCAGTATTTT,CASSRGLAGGENTQYF
TRBJ1-2,.,.,15,TRBV20-1,TGCAGTGCTAGAGATTGGGGACGGAGGGGCTATGGCTACACCTTC,CSARDWGRRGYGYTF
TRBJ2-7,TRBD2,few,15,TRBV3-1,TGTGCCAGCAGCCATCCCAGCGGGGGATCCTACGAGCAGTACTTC,CASSHPSGGSYEQYF
TRBJ2-2,TRBD2,once,17,TRBV13,TGTGCCAGCAGCTTAAGGACGTCTAGCGGGAGCGGCAGGGAGCTGTTTTTT,CASSLRTSSGSGRELFF
TRBJ2-3,.,.,13,TRBV2,TGTGCCAGCAACGAGTTGGGTACAGATACGCAGTATTTT,CASNELGTDTQYF
TRBJ1-2,.,.,13,TRBV3-1,TGTGCCAGCAGCCAACTACAAAACTATGGCTACACCTTC,CASSQLQNYGYTF
TRBJ2-3,.,few,13,TRBV11-2,TGTGCCAGCAGCCCATCTATCCCAGATACGCAGTATTTT,CASSPSIPDTQYF
TRBJ2-5,TRBD2,once,18,TRBV7-2,TGTGCCAGCAGCTTAGCGGGTAGCGGGGGGGCCAAACAAGAGACCCAGTACTTC,CASSLAGSGGAKQETQYF
TRBJ2-7,.,.,14,TRBV25-1,TGTGCCAGCACCCCCGACATCAGCTCCTACGAGCAGTACTTC,CASTPDISSYEQYF
TRBJ1-5,TRBD1,.,13,TRBV15,TGTGCCACCAGTCAGGGGGCTTCTCAGCCCCAGCATTTT,CATSQGASQPQHF
TRBJ2-1,TRBD2,few,15,TRBV5-1,TGCGCCACTTCAGCGGGAGGAACCTCCTACAATGAGCAGTTCTTC,CATSAGGTSYNEQFF
TRBJ1-2,.,once,15,TRBV14,TGTGCCAGCAGCCAAAGGTCAGGAGGGAACTATGGCTACACCTTC,CASSQRSGGNYGYTF
TRBJ1-5,.,.,14,TRBV20-1,TGCAGTGCTAGAGATGCCAGGCAACATCAGCCCCAGCATTTT,CSARDARQHQPQHF